This TCR beta chain was recorded in a study of glioma-infiltrating T cells after dendritic cell vaccination. This clone has just a few counts. Deletions cut 5 bases from V and 8 bases from J, with 12 bases between. The CDR3 runs to 12 residues. Germline CDR1 and CDR2: SEHNR and FQNEAQ (reference sequence). TCRdb's copy holds only in-frame clones and misses some; the assay was immunoSEQ multiplex PCR. Counted here are about 38,000 clones, 70% to 85% occurring once; the ten biggest clones make up about 7.8%. This TCR came from a human donor with glioblastoma. The gene calls are TRBV7-9 and TRBJ1-2; possible D gene TRBD1, 6 bases. The sequencing used blood, collected before dendritic cell vaccination. The CDR3 DNA follows: TGTGCCAGCAGCCAAAACAGGGACGGCTACACCTTC. Protein product: CASSQNRDGYTF.